These 19 T cell receptor beta chains share one sample of origin, sequenced in a study of shared clonotypes between healthy human individuals. Data came from immunoSEQ multiplex PCR; TCRdb stores just in-frame clones and leaves some out. The table includes millions of clones, approximately 94% detected once. CD45RO-negative CD8 cells positively selected for CCR7 made up the naive population, which excluded terminally differentiated effector memory CD45RA+ cells. Sequencing used naive CD8+ T cells from PBMCs. Source of these receptors: a man aged 18 to 29 in good health. Some clones in this sample may be carry-over from other donors' samples.

The rearrangement uses TRBV13 and TRBJ2-7; D is possibly TRBD2 (6 bases). Germline V CDR1 and CDR2: PRHDT, FYEKMQ (reference sequence). This CDR3 contains 15 residues. V was cut by 5 bases and J by 4 bases, with 18 bases left in between. CDR3 DNA sequence: TGTGCCAGCAGCCAGCGGGTCCAAGTGTCTTACGAGCAGTACTTC. It encodes CASSQRVQVSYEQYF. Variable domain in full (rest from reference TRBV13 and TRBJ2-7): AAGVIQSPRHLIKEKRETATLKCYPIPRHDTVYWYQQGPGQDPQFLISFYEKMQSDKGSIPDRFSAQQFSDYHSELNMSSLELGDSALYFCASSQRVQVSYEQYFGPGTRLTVT.

As concerns this clone: Other DNA sequences in the sample encode the same CDR3. The chain links TRBV7-9 to TRBJ2-7; D remains unclear. The length of the CDR3 is 12 residues. The V gene lost 5 bases and the J gene lost 6 bases, with 11 bases spanning the gap. Germline-derived CDR1 and CDR2 are SEHNR and FQNEAQ (reference sequence). CDR3 nucleotides: TGTGCCAGCAGCCCCACGGGTGGCGAGCAGTACTTC. This encodes CASSPTGGEQYF.

The rearrangement joins TRBV28 to TRBJ2-1, with a possible D match to TRBD2 (5 bases). Germline loops: CDR1 MDHEN, CDR2 SYDVKM. Trimming took off 6 bases at V and 8 bases at J, with 17 bases between the two ends. The CDR3 is 14 amino acids. The CDR3 spells CASRLMNGRDEQFF. The CDR3 bases are TGTGCCAGCAGACTGATGAACGGGCGGGATGAGCAGTTCTTC.

The CDR3 here is CASSPYRETQYF. The CDR3, as DNA: TGTGCCAGCAGTCCTTACCGCGAGACCCAGTACTTC. The chain has TRBV5-6 and TRBJ2-5, with D hard to call. The CDR3 covers 12 residues. Germline CDR1 is SGHDT and CDR2 is YYEEEE. Trimming removed 5 bases at V and 5 bases at J, with 10 bases between.

Of note for this clone: The sample contains more than one DNA sequence encoding this CDR3. The rearrangement links TRBV28 to TRBJ2-1; a weak D match, TRBD1 (5 bases). CDR1 MDHEN and CDR2 SYDVKM come from the germline V gene. Trimming pared 3 bases from V and 2 bases from J, leaving 8 bases between. This CDR3 is built from 14 residues. CDR3 bases: TGTGCCAGCAGTTTTCAGGGAACCTACAATGAGCAGTTCTTC. It codes for CASSFQGTYNEQFF. Full variable domain (outside the CDR3, taken from reference TRBV28 and TRBJ2-1): DVKVTQSSRYLVKRTGEKVFLECVQDMDHENMFWYRQDPGLGLRLIYFSYDVKMKEKGDIPEGYSVSREKKERFSLILESASTNQTSMYLCASSFQGTYNEQFFGPGTRLTVL.

V usage is TRBV27 and J usage is TRBJ2-3; 11 bases align to TRBD2. Germline V gives CDR1 MNHEY, CDR2 SMNVEV (reference sequence). The CDR3 sequence is 15 residues long. V lost 5 bases to trimming and J lost 6 bases; unmatched junction nucleotides: 7. For the CDR3, the DNA is TGTGCCAGCAGTGCCACTAGCGGGAGAATGGATACGCAGTATTTT. Protein sequence: CASSATSGRMDTQYF.

This clone showed up just once. The same CDR3 arises from other DNA sequences in this sample as well. V and J are TRBV27 and TRBJ2-7; the D is unclear. Germline values: CDR1 MNHEY, CDR2 SMNVEV (reference sequence). With 4 bases removed from V and 3 bases from J, the gap between germline ends came to 7 bases. CDR3 length equals 12 residues. The CDR3 DNA reads as TGTGCCAGCAGTTCCCGTGGCTACGAGCAGTACTTC. Translated, it gives CASSSRGYEQYF.

J is TRBJ1-5 and V is TRBV28; 9 bases agree with TRBD1. V was clipped by 5 bases and J by 7 bases; unmatched bases: 12. The CDR3 length is 16 residues. The germline gives CDR1 MDHEN, CDR2 SYDVKM. CDR3 DNA sequence: TGTGCCAGCAGTCCCCTTTTACAGGGGGCGAGACAGCCCCAGCATTTT. This translates into CASSPLLQGARQPQHF.

The chain recombines TRBV10-1 with TRBJ2-7, with 9 bases that match TRBD1. Germline CDR1 reads WNHNN; CDR2 reads SYGVQD (reference sequence). V trimming: 6 bases; J trimming: 5 bases; junction bases outside the gene matches: 8. This CDR3 region has 14 residues. CDR3 region: CASRPSGQGNEQYF. The CDR3 bases are TGCGCCAGCAGACCGTCGGGACAGGGCAACGAGCAGTACTTC.

The chain employs TRBV7-3 and TRBJ1-1; 8 nucleotides align to TRBD1. This CDR3 region has 15 residues. Losses at the gene ends were 0 bases for V and 1 base for J; bases not matched to a gene: 1. Germline V gene lookup returns CDR1 SGHTA and CDR2 FQGTGA. As DNA, the CDR3 is TGTGCCAGCAGCTTAACAGACAGGGGGAACACTGAAGCTTTCTTT. This translates into CASSLTDRGNTEAFF.

This chain links TRBV21-1 with TRBJ2-6; the DNA was not used to check the table's D call, TRBD1. TRBV21-1 is a known pseudogene. The CDR3 covers 20 residues. The CDR3 spells CASNLHLPGTGVCGANVLTF. DNA of the CDR3: TGTGCCAGCAACTTACACCTTCCCGGGACAGGTGTTTGTGGGGCCAACGTCCTGACTTTC.

The chain joins TRBV5-4 to TRBJ2-4; TRBD1 might be the D (6 bases). V shed 4 bases and J shed 11 bases, with 10 bases lying between them. The CDR3 length is 11 residues. Germline V gene sequence: CDR1 SGHNT, CDR2 YYREEE (reference sequence). The CDR3 loop is CASSQGQLQYF. DNA for the CDR3: TGTGCCAGCAGCCAGGGACAACTTCAGTACTTC.

In its sample, this clone was seen once. This chain uses TRBV27 with TRBJ1-5; D not resolved. Germline V CDR1 and CDR2: MNHEY, SMNVEV (reference sequence). CDR3 length: 16 residues. The V gene lost 3 bases and the J gene lost 5 bases, with 17 bases spanning the gap. In DNA form, the CDR3 reads TGTGCCAGCAGTTTTCTTCCGTTAGGATGGCATCAGCCCCAGCATTTT. It encodes CASSFLPLGWHQPQHF.

The chain recombines TRBV7-9 with TRBJ1-5; possibly TRBD1 for D (5 bases). V was cut by 1 base and J by 5 bases, with 12 bases left in between. Germline V CDR1 and CDR2: SEHNR, FQNEAQ (reference sequence). The CDR3 extends over 15 amino acids. The CDR3 loop reads CASSLGGTRDQPQHF. The CDR3 nucleotides read TGTGCCAGCAGCTTAGGCGGGACGAGGGATCAGCCCCAGCATTTT.

The chain has TRBV5-1 and TRBJ2-7; 9 positions match TRBD1. CDR3 length equals 15 residues. From germline, CDR1 is SGHRS and CDR2 YFSETQ. V was clipped by 4 bases and J by 2 bases; unmatched bases: 7. The CDR3 DNA reads TGCGCCAGCAGCGTACCGGGACAGGGCCCCTACGAGCAGTACTTC. Protein product: CASSVPGQGPYEQYF.

V usage is TRBV27 and J usage is TRBJ2-1, with a possible D match to TRBD1 (6 bases). Per the germline V gene, CDR1 is MNHEY and CDR2 is SMNVEV (reference sequence). V dropped 5 bases and J dropped 9 bases, with 11 bases sitting between them. CDR3 length equals 12 residues. The CDR3: CASSAPGVEQFF. Written as DNA, the CDR3 is TGTGCCAGCAGTGCCCCAGGGGTTGAGCAGTTCTTC.

V gene TRBV27 combines with J gene TRBJ1-6; 11 bases align to TRBD1. Trimming at V came to 4 bases and at J to 9 bases, leaving 2 bases not matched to a gene. CDR3 length: 14 amino acids. CDR1 is MNHEY and CDR2 is SMNVEV in the germline V gene (reference sequence). CDR3: CASSWGQGVSPLHF. The CDR3 DNA follows: TGTGCCAGCAGTTGGGGACAGGGGGTTTCACCCCTCCACTTT.

The J gene is TRBJ2-5, the V gene TRBV2, with D possibly TRBD1 on 5 matching bases. CDR3 size: 15 residues. V dropped 6 bases and J dropped 1 base, with 15 bases sitting between them. Germline V CDR1 and CDR2: SNHLY, FYNNEI. This CDR3 reads CASSPRADSQETQYF. Written as DNA, the CDR3 is TGTGCCAGCAGCCCTAGGGCCGACAGCCAAGAGACCCAGTACTTC.

The CDR3 reads CASSPRARGLYTDTQYF. CDR3 bases: TGTGCCAGCAGCCCACGGGCTCGAGGGCTATACACAGATACGCAGTATTTT. The chain is built from TRBV7-9 and TRBJ2-3; maybe TRBD2 (5 bases). The germline V and J ends were trimmed by 5 bases and 2 bases, with 20 bases remaining between them. The germline V gene encodes CDR1 SEHNR and CDR2 FQNEAQ (reference sequence). There are 17 residues in the CDR3.